A single sample gave rise to the 11 T cell receptor beta chains below, sequenced in a study of blood T cell repertoires in COVID-19. Produced via immunoSEQ multiplex PCR; TCRdb's table is partial and in-frame only. The profile shows hundreds of thousands of clones, around 89% of them singletons. The sample taken for sequencing was PBMCs or T cells enriched from blood (not recorded which). These receptors were obtained from an older woman in a cohort exposed to, infected with or recovered from COVID-19 (not recorded which).

The rearrangement links TRBV12-3 or TRBV12-4 to TRBJ1-1; D is unresolved. This CDR3 contains 13 residues. With 6 bases removed from V and 11 bases from J, the gap between germline ends came to 19 bases. CDR3 loop: CASSTPWASEAFF. DNA of the CDR3: TGTGCCAGCAGCACTCCCTGGGCCTCCGAGGCTTTCTTT.

This clone was detected ten times or more. The V gene is TRBV14, the J gene TRBJ1-1; 7 nucleotides line up with TRBD1. The germline V gene encodes CDR1 SGHDN and CDR2 FVKESK. V lost 4 bases to trimming and J lost 3 bases; unmatched junction nucleotides: 11. The CDR3 is 16 residues long. The CDR3 DNA is TGTGCCAGCAGCCTGAACAGGGGCCAGGGGGACACTGAAGCTTTCTTT. Its protein product is CASSLNRGQGDTEAFF.

The table lists this clone with a count of one. V is TRBV7-3 and J is TRBJ2-1; D gene uncertain. CDR1 is SGHTA and CDR2 is FQGTGA in the germline V gene. The CDR3 has 12 residues. The V and J ends lost 4 bases and 10 bases respectively, with 11 bases between them. CDR3 loop: CASSSLGGEQFF. The CDR3 DNA follows: TGTGCCAGCAGCTCCCTAGGTGGGGAGCAGTTCTTC.

CDR3 bases: TGTGCCAGCAGGGAGGGGTACACCGGGGAGCTGTTTTTT. Encoded protein: CASREGYTGELFF. The gene calls are TRBV2 and TRBJ2-2, with D tentatively TRBD2 (6 bases). CDR1 is SNHLY, CDR2 FYNNEI, per germline. The CDR3 covers 13 residues. V dropped 6 bases and J dropped 3 bases, with 8 bases sitting between them.

This clone was seen a single time. V is TRBV30 and J is TRBJ2-1; D not certain. The germline V gene has CDR1 GTSNPN and CDR2 SVGIG (reference sequence). V was cut by 5 bases and J by 0 bases, with 11 bases left in between. The CDR3 spans 14 residues. Here the CDR3 reads CAWSTAVSYNEQFF. In DNA form, the CDR3 reads TGTGCCTGGTCGACGGCGGTCTCCTACAATGAGCAGTTCTTC.

The chain links TRBV6-5 to TRBJ2-1; 11 nucleotides match TRBD2. Germline V gene data show CDR1 as MNHEY and CDR2 as SVGAGI. With V trimmed by 4 bases and J by 5 bases, 4 bases remained unmatched. The CDR3 covers 15 residues. The CDR3 loop is CASSSGLAVNNEQFF. DNA of the CDR3: TGTGCCAGCAGTTCGGGACTAGCGGTGAACAATGAGCAGTTCTTC.

This clone is a singleton in its sample. This rearrangement joins TRBV5-1 to TRBJ2-5; TRBD2 aligns across 7 bases. V shed 0 bases and J 5 bases; nucleotides not matched to a gene: 7. Germline V gene data show CDR1 as SGHRS and CDR2 as YFSETQ. The CDR3 loop spans 15 amino acids. CDR3 coding DNA: TGCGCCAGCAGCTTGGTGGCGGGAGAACAGGAGACCCAGTACTTC. This sequence encodes CASSLVAGEQETQYF.

The J gene is TRBJ2-5, the V gene TRBV27, with D perhaps TRBD1 (5 bases). The ends were cut back, 3 bases at V and 3 bases at J, with 14 bases in the middle. The CDR3 spans 15 residues. Germline loops: CDR1 MNHEY, CDR2 SMNVEV (reference sequence). CDR3 nucleotides: TGTGCCAGCAGTTTGGAGCAGGGTGGAGAAGAGACCCAGTACTTC. Translating gives CASSLEQGGEETQYF.

A note on this clone: The sample contains more than one DNA sequence encoding this CDR3. This chain uses TRBV29-1 with TRBJ2-3, with TRBD1 identical over 8 bases. CDR1 and CDR2 from the germline V gene are SQVTM and ANQGSEA. The CDR3 is made up of 12 amino acids. Unmatched junction bases numbered 4, after V lost 6 bases and J lost 5 bases. This chain's CDR3 is CSVQGAGDTQYF. CDR3 sequence (DNA): TGCAGCGTCCAGGGGGCGGGAGATACGCAGTATTTT.

The CDR3 region is CASSSWTSGRTDTQYF. Here the CDR3 DNA reads TGTGCCAGCAGCTCATGGACTAGCGGGAGGACAGATACGCAGTATTTT. This chain joins TRBV7-8 and TRBJ2-3; 14 bases align to TRBD2. Germline V gene sequence: CDR1 SGHVS, CDR2 FQNEAQ. J was trimmed by 3 bases and V by 4 bases; bases with no gene match: 3. CDR3 length equals 16 residues.

This clone is a singleton in its sample. The chain carries TRBV28 and TRBJ1-3; D remains ambiguous. CDR3 length: 16 amino acids. V lost 1 base to trimming and J lost 0 bases, with 10 bases between them. Germline loops: CDR1 MDHEN, CDR2 SYDVKM. The CDR3 is CASSLYTGSSGNTIYF. DNA of the CDR3: TGTGCCAGCAGTTTATATACGGGAAGCTCTGGAAACACCATATATTTT. Supplemented by reference TRBV28 and TRBJ1-3, the full variable domain reads DVKVTQSSRYLVKRTGEKVFLECVQDMDHENMFWYRQDPGLGLRLIYFSYDVKMKEKGDIPEGYSVSREKKERFSLILESASTNQTSMYLCASSLYTGSSGNTIYFGEGSWLTVV.